This T cell receptor beta chain was documented in a study of beta chain features in type 1 diabetes. Expressed TCRB transcripts were sequenced after all isolated RNA was converted to cDNA. The assay was immunoSEQ multiplex PCR, and TCRdb's table has in-frame clones only and misses some. The sample has just over 150,000 clones; around 10% are singletons. The germline V and J ends were trimmed by 4 bases and 1 base, with 15 bases remaining between them. This CDR3 comprises 16 residues. Germline V gene lookup returns CDR1 LGHNA and CDR2 YNFKEQ. This clone was counted between two and nine times. The sample taken for sequencing was central memory CD4+ T cells from blood. The clonotype originates from a young man in good health. The V and J genes are TRBV4-2 and TRBJ2-3; no firm D call. In nucleotides, the CDR3 is TGTGCCAGCAGCCTCCTCGAGCCGGCCGGCACAGATACGCAGTATTTT. The encoded protein is CASSLLEPAGTDTQYF.